This T cell receptor (beta chain) was sequenced for a study of cytomegalovirus exposure and HLA in healthy donors. Study-level background: There were under 130 million unique TCR beta sequences, drawn from roughly 200 million T cells, in an earlier analysis. Study-wide results and limits: The majority of CMV-associated TCR beta chains were reported as apparently HLA-restricted in a later analysis.

Primers included in the PCR were 60 Vbeta and 13 Jbeta primers. The protocol was immunoSEQ multiplex PCR, while the TCRdb copy is restricted to in-frame clones and leaves out a portion. The sample includes about 210,000 clones, approximately 78% of them seen just once. Concerning this clone: What it binds is unknown.

The germline gives CDR1 SGHNT, CDR2 YYREEE (reference sequence). V was cut by 4 bases and J by 3 bases, with 17 bases left in between. This CDR3 is 16 amino acids long. The V call is TRBV5-4, the J call TRBJ2-1, with TRBD1 as a possible D gene (5 bases). The sequencing input was PBMCs. The TCR sequence derives from a man aged 25-40 years in good health and CMV-seronegative. The DNA for the CDR3 is TGTGCCAGCAGCCATGAAACAGGTTGGGTCTACAATGAGCAGTTCTTC. It specifies CASSHETGWVYNEQFF.